One sample yielded the 21 T cell receptor beta chains listed below, sequenced in a study of shared clonotypes between healthy human individuals. Clones were sequenced by immunoSEQ multiplex PCR, and TCRdb holds only the in-frame ones, with some missing. This sample yields roughly 2 million clones, of which roughly 96% are seen a single time; 0.13% belongs to the top ten. Input material: naive CD4+ T cells sorted from blood. The sample's subset: CD45RA+ positively selected. These receptors came from a man aged 18 to 29 in good health.

The chain uses TRBV7-9 and TRBJ1-4; 8 nucleotides line up with TRBD1. V shed 5 bases and J 8 bases; nucleotides not matched to a gene: 10. The CDR3 has 15 residues. Germline V lookup: CDR1 SEHNR, CDR2 FQNEAQ (reference sequence). This CDR3 is CASSPDRGDEEKLFF. DNA of the CDR3: TGTGCCAGCAGCCCCGACAGGGGAGACGAGGAAAAACTGTTTTTT.

The rearrangement joins TRBV7-9 to TRBJ2-1; possibly TRBD2 for D (5 bases). The CDR3 length is 15 residues. The V end lost 4 bases, the J end lost 0 bases, and 10 bases lay between the germline ends. Germline lookup yields CDR1 SEHNR and CDR2 FQNEAQ (reference sequence). The CDR3 loop is CASSYGMSSYNEQFF. DNA for the CDR3: TGTGCCAGCAGCTACGGGATGAGCTCCTACAATGAGCAGTTCTTC.

Comments on this clone: Given a much more abundant clone one base away, this may be a read error. The V and J genes are TRBV5-4 and TRBJ1-6; D remains ambiguous. In germline, CDR1 is SGHNT, CDR2 YYREEE (reference sequence). Trimming shortened V by 4 bases and J by 5 bases, and 10 bases separated the two germline ends. The CDR3 extends over 14 amino acids. CDR3 bases: TGTGCCAGCAGCCCACGGGCCGATAATTCACCCCTCCACTTT. Its translation: CASSPRADNSPLHF.

Remarks on this clone: This CDR3 is also generated by other DNA sequences in the sample. This chain links TRBV7-2 with TRBJ2-1; 7 bases map to TRBD2. V lost 0 bases and J lost 4; bases outside the gene matches: 3. The CDR3 consists of 15 residues. Germline loops: CDR1 SGHTA, CDR2 FQGNSA. CDR3 sequence: CASSLARGGYNEQFF. As DNA, the CDR3 is TGTGCCAGCAGCTTAGCTCGCGGGGGTTACAATGAGCAGTTCTTC.

The rearrangement joins TRBV6-5 to TRBJ1-5, with D unresolved. V lost 2 bases and J lost 10, with 12 bases in between. The CDR3 has 13 residues. Germline CDR1 reads MNHEY; CDR2 reads SVGAGI. CDR3: CASSYRAETPQHF. DNA of the CDR3: TGTGCCAGCAGTTACCGGGCGGAGACCCCCCAGCATTTT.

The chain joins TRBV7-9 to TRBJ1-1; D is perhaps TRBD1 (5 bases). The CDR3 has 13 residues. V lost 1 base and J 11 bases, leaving 14 bases between the germline ends. From germline, CDR1 is SEHNR and CDR2 FQNEAQ (reference sequence). The CDR3 DNA reads TGTGCCAGCAGCTTAGAGACAGCCCGACGGGCTTTCTTT. It is translated as CASSLETARRAFF.

The V and J genes are TRBV18 and TRBJ1-3, with D possibly matching TRBD1 (5 bases). The V and J ends lost 3 bases and 4 bases respectively, with 13 bases between them. Germline assignment: CDR1 KGHSH and CDR2 LQKENI. The CDR3 spans 15 residues. CDR3: CASSPEQVLGNTIYF. CDR3 DNA: TGTGCCAGCTCACCGGAACAGGTGTTGGGAAACACCATATATTTT.

V gene TRBV29-1 combines with J gene TRBJ2-7; D unresolved. This CDR3 region has 13 residues. CDR1 and CDR2 from the germline V gene are SQVTM and ANQGSEA. V lost 7 bases, J lost 4 bases, and 17 bases lay in between. The CDR3 nucleotides are TGCAGCGCTCAGGACCCCGTTGGGTACGAGCAGTACTTC. Translated: CSAQDPVGYEQYF.

This chain uses TRBV11-1 with TRBJ2-2; 8 bases agree with TRBD1. V trimming: 5 bases; J trimming: 2 bases; junction bases outside the gene matches: 4. The length of the CDR3 is 15 residues. The germline gives CDR1 SGHAT, CDR2 FQDESV (reference sequence). This CDR3 is CASSPDRENTGELFF. The CDR3 bases are TGTGCCAGCAGCCCGGACAGGGAAAACACCGGGGAGCTGTTTTTT.

The V call is TRBV6-6, the J call TRBJ2-7, with TRBD1 matching over 8 bases. V was pared by 5 bases and J by 2 bases, with 8 bases of the junction left unmatched. The CDR3 is made up of 15 amino acids. CDR1 is MNHNY and CDR2 is SVGAGI in the germline V gene (reference sequence). CDR3 residues: CASSGGQGITYEQYF. CDR3 bases: TGTGCCAGCAGTGGAGGACAGGGTATCACCTACGAGCAGTACTTC.

The chain employs TRBV15 and TRBJ1-4; no reliable D call. CDR1 and CDR2 from the germline V gene are LNHNV and YYDKDF (reference sequence). V was pared by 0 bases and J by 0 bases, with 11 bases between. The CDR3 is made up of 17 amino acids. The CDR3 coding sequence is TGTGCCACCAGCAGAGAAGACGCGGCAGCAACTAATGAAAAACTGTTTTTT. It translates to CATSREDAAATNEKLFF.

J is TRBJ2-7 and V is TRBV11-3; 9 bases line up with TRBD1. Per germline, CDR1 SGHNT and CDR2 YENEEA. V shed 5 bases and J 5 bases; nucleotides not matched to a gene: 10. The CDR3 loop spans 15 amino acids. This CDR3 is CASSPSGDRDHEQYF. Written as DNA, the CDR3 is TGTGCCAGCAGCCCTTCAGGGGACAGGGACCACGAGCAGTACTTC. The whole variable domain, filled in from reference TRBV11-3 and TRBJ2-7, reads EAGVVQSPRYKIIEKKQPVAFWCNPISGHNTLYWYLQNLGQGPELLIRYENEEAVDDSQLPKDRFSAERLKGVDSTLKIQPAELGDSAVYLCASSPSGDRDHEQYFGPGTRLTVT.

The V call is TRBV5-1, the J call TRBJ2-1; 11 bases are shared with TRBD2. Germline V lookup: CDR1 SGHRS, CDR2 YFSETQ. Unmatched junction bases numbered 3, after V lost 4 bases and J lost 6 bases. The length of the CDR3 is 14 residues. CDR3 in DNA: TGCGCCAGCAGCGTTAGCGGGAGGGTCAATGAGCAGTTCTTC. Translation: CASSVSGRVNEQFF.

V and J are TRBV2 and TRBJ2-7; D not resolved. The CDR3 extends over 15 amino acids. Per germline, CDR1 SNHLY and CDR2 FYNNEI. V was trimmed by 0 bases and J by 0 bases, leaving 9 bases between them. The CDR3 DNA is TGTGCCAGCAGTGAAGCAGACCTGAGCTCCTACGAGCAGTACTTC. It is translated as CASSEADLSSYEQYF. The whole variable domain, filled in from reference TRBV2 and TRBJ2-7, reads EPEVTQTPSHQVTQMGQEVILRCVPISNHLYFYWYRQILGQKVEFLVSFYNNEISEKSEIFDDQFSVERPDGSNFTLKIRSTKLEDSAMYFCASSEADLSSYEQYFGPGTRLTVT.

The CDR3 spells CASSFSSGGARTQYF. In DNA form, the CDR3 reads TGTGCCAGCAGTTTTTCTAGCGGGGGAGCAAGGACCCAGTACTTC. The chain couples TRBV7-2 to TRBJ2-5; 10 bases agree with TRBD2. CDR1 and CDR2 from the germline V gene are SGHTA and FQGNSA. V lost 6 bases to trimming and J lost 7 bases; unmatched junction nucleotides: 11. This CDR3 region has 15 residues.

About this clone itself: The identical CDR3 is also encoded by other nucleotide sequences in the sample. This rearrangement joins TRBV2 to TRBJ1-2; no clear D gene. This CDR3 contains 12 residues. Trimming took 2 bases from V and 4 from J, leaving 5 bases between them. Germline CDR1 is SNHLY and CDR2 is FYNNEI. The CDR3 loop is CASSENSYGYTF. The CDR3 DNA reads as TGTGCCAGCAGTGAAAACTCCTATGGCTACACCTTC.

The DNA of the CDR3 is TGTGCCAGCTTACCAACAGGGGGCGCATATGGAAACACCATATATTTT. It is translated as CASLPTGGAYGNTIYF. This rearrangement joins TRBV28 to TRBJ1-3, with 9 nucleotides matching TRBD1. Germline values: CDR1 MDHEN, CDR2 SYDVKM. The CDR3 covers 16 residues. V trimming: 8 bases; J trimming: 3 bases; junction bases outside the gene matches: 11.

This chain joins TRBV9 and TRBJ2-1; D not resolved. This CDR3 has 16 residues. The ends were cut back, 4 bases at V and 0 bases at J, with 14 bases in the middle. CDR1 SGDLS and CDR2 YYNGEE come from the germline V gene. The chain's CDR3 is CASSPIRGPSYNEQFF. CDR3 bases: TGTGCCAGCAGCCCTATTCGAGGCCCCTCCTACAATGAGCAGTTCTTC.

The chain carries TRBV2 and TRBJ1-5; 8 bases fit TRBD1. V lost 4 bases and J lost 0; bases outside the gene matches: 2. Germline assignment: CDR1 SNHLY and CDR2 FYNNEI. This CDR3 is 15 amino acids long. The CDR3 here is CASSGQGNSNQPQHF. CDR3 coding DNA: TGTGCCAGCAGTGGACAGGGGAATAGCAATCAGCCCCAGCATTTT. Full variable domain (missing parts from reference TRBV2 and TRBJ1-5): EPEVTQTPSHQVTQMGQEVILRCVPISNHLYFYWYRQILGQKVEFLVSFYNNEISEKSEIFDDQFSVERPDGSNFTLKIRSTKLEDSAMYFCASSGQGNSNQPQHFGDGTRLSIL.

This sequence joins TRBV6-5 and TRBJ2-7; 8 bases are a match to TRBD2. The J segment lost 4 bases and the V segment lost 0 bases, leaving 5 bases of the junction unmatched. Germline V gives CDR1 MNHEY, CDR2 SVGAGI. This CDR3 is 15 amino acids long. The CDR3 bases are TGTGCCAGCAGTTACTCGGCAGAGCGGGGGTACGAGCAGTACTTC. Its protein is CASSYSAERGYEQYF.

V and J are TRBV6-5 and TRBJ1-1; TRBD1 is a possible D gene (5 bases). Trimming shortened V by 5 bases and J by 2 bases, and 15 bases separated the two germline ends. Germline values: CDR1 MNHEY, CDR2 SVGAGI. The CDR3 has 15 residues. As DNA, the CDR3 is TGTGCCAGCAGTAGCCGGGTTGGGGGAAACACTGAAGCTTTCTTT. This gives the protein CASSSRVGGNTEAFF.